This T cell receptor beta chain was recorded in a study of T cell changes during pregnancy in multiple sclerosis. Produced via immunoSEQ multiplex PCR; TCRdb's table is partial and in-frame only. This sample has 100,000 or so clones, with approximately 94% found just once. The germline V gene encodes CDR1 SGHDN and CDR2 FVKESK. The CDR3 totals 15 residues. Trimming left V 0 bases short and J 4 bases short, with 9 bases between. Sequencing used peripheral blood, obtained in the third trimester of pregnancy. The rearrangement links TRBV14 to TRBJ1-4, with unresolved D. This TCR was sampled from a female donor with multiple sclerosis, enrolled in a pregnancy study. The CDR3 is CASSQERGLNEKLFF. CDR3 DNA sequence: TGTGCCAGCAGCCAAGAGCGAGGCCTTAATGAAAAACTGTTTTTT.